Described below is a single T cell receptor (beta chain) sequence and its context. TCRdb re-called the 5' RACE reads through MiXCR, storing one row per CDR3 protein. The top ten hold roughly 0.3% of the sample, which has some 1,700,000 distinct CDR3 sequences, less than 40% seen once. This sample is drawn from a study of identical twins. The donors were all healthy and Caucasian. CDR1 is MNHNS and CDR2 is SASEGT in the germline V gene. The CDR3 sequence is 14 residues long. The J segment lost 3 bases and the V segment lost 1 base, leaving 2 bases of the junction unmatched. This receptor was obtained from a newborn girl in good health. Sequenced: cord blood. V gene TRBV6-1 combines with J gene TRBJ1-1; 7 nucleotides line up with TRBD1. The CDR3 loop is CASSEVDRDTEAFF. The CDR3 nucleotides are TGTGCCAGCAGTGAAGTTGACAGGGACACTGAAGCTTTCTTT.